These T cell receptor beta chains were read from a single sample in a study of cytomegalovirus exposure and HLA in healthy donors. This table comes from immunoSEQ multiplex PCR, and its TCRdb copy is limited to in-frame clones, with some not included. This table has 100,000 or so clones, around 85% appearing once. Sequenced material: PBMCs. These receptors came from a man under 40 in good health and CMV-seronegative. The CDR3 runs from the conserved cysteine through the conserved F or W. Each record gives: clone size, J gene, V gene, D gene, CDR3 DNA, CDR3 protein. The D gene is left open where the match is weak. Size values are once, few and many counts, or a class for expanded clones, and some rows have none.

>once|TRBJ2-3|TRBV5-6|TRBD1
TGTGCCAGCAGCCCACTCGGACAGGGGGCTACAGATACGCAGTATTTT
CASSPLGQGATDTQYF
>NA|TRBJ1-4|TRBV9|NA
TGTGCCAGCAGCGTAGCAGGGTACCCAACTAATGAAAAACTGTTTTTT
CASSVAGYPTNEKLFF
>NA|TRBJ2-5|TRBV7-9|TRBD1
TGTGCCAGCAGCCCGGACAGGGACCAAGAGACCCAGTACTTC
CASSPDRDQETQYF
>NA|TRBJ2-5|TRBV5-4|NA
TGTGCCAGCAGCCAACCCCCGACGCGGCCTGGTGAGACCCAGTACTTC
CASSQPPTRPGETQYF
>NA|TRBJ2-7|TRBV9|TRBD2
TGTGCCAGCAGCGTAGGTGCTAGCGGAACCTACGAGCAGTACTTC
CASSVGASGTYEQYF
>once|TRBJ2-7|TRBV27|TRBD1
TGTGCCAGCAGTGCCCTAGGGACAGGGTTCTACGAGCAGTACTTC
CASSALGTGFYEQYF
>NA|TRBJ2-7|TRBV28|TRBD1
TGTGCCAGCAGTGCCACGACAGGGCCCTACGAGCAGTACTTC
CASSATTGPYEQYF
>NA|TRBJ2-1|TRBV15|NA
TGTGCCACCAGAATCAACCGAGGAGGGCTATACAATGAGCAGTTCTTC
CATRINRGGLYNEQFF
>NA|TRBJ2-2|TRBV28|NA
TGTGCCCGCACCGGGGAGCTGTTTTTT
CARTGELFF
>NA|TRBJ1-5|TRBV5-1|TRBD1
TGCGCCAGCAGCCCCGGACAGGGTATCATTGGCAATCAGCCCCAGCATTTT
CASSPGQGIIGNQPQHF
>few|TRBJ2-3|TRBV6-5|NA
TGTGCCAGCAGGGGCGGGACCCCCACAGATACGCAGTATTTT
CASRGGTPTDTQYF
>NA|TRBJ2-7|TRBV6-5|TRBD1
TGTGCCAGCAGCCGGGACAGCTACTACGAGCAGTACTTC
CASSRDSYYEQYF
>NA|TRBJ2-1|TRBV4-2|TRBD2
TGTGCCAGCAGCCAAGCAGAGCTAGCGGGAGTGAATGAGCAGTTCTTC
CASSQAELAGVNEQFF
>few|TRBJ1-4|TRBV6-5|NA
TGTGCCAGCAGTTACTCGCCAGGGTCGGGTTATGAAAAACTGTTTTTT
CASSYSPGSGYEKLFF
>once|TRBJ1-1|TRBV13|NA
TGTGCCAGCAGCTTAGACCAGTCCCTGAACACTGAAGCTTTCTTT
CASSLDQSLNTEAFF
>NA|TRBJ1-1|TRBV7-8|NA
TGTGCCAGCAGCTTAGCAGCCTTGAACACTGAAGCTTTCTTT
CASSLAALNTEAFF
>NA|TRBJ2-5|TRBV10-3|TRBD1
TGTGCCATCAGTGAGGGGGACAGGTCAAGAGGGACCCAGTACTTC
CAISEGDRSRGTQYF
>NA|TRBJ1-1|TRBV2|NA
TGTGCCAGCAGTGTGTCTTCCGGGAACACTGAAGCTTTCTTT
CASSVSSGNTEAFF
>NA|TRBJ2-7|TRBV11-2|NA
TGTGCCAGCAGCTTAGGGCTACTCGGAGGCGAGCAGTACTTC
CASSLGLLGGEQYF
>NA|TRBJ2-7|TRBV5-1|NA
TGCGCCAGCAGCTTGTATCCAGGGACCTACGAGCAGTACTTC
CASSLYPGTYEQYF
>NA|TRBJ1-1|TRBV25-1|NA
TGTGCCAGCCGGTTTGGACAGAACCTAAACACTGAAGCTTTCTTT
CASRFGQNLNTEAFF
>NA|TRBJ1-2|TRBV5-1|NA
TGCGCCAGCAGCTTGGACGTCAGGGGCGGCTACACCTTC
CASSLDVRGGYTF
>NA|TRBJ2-5|TRBV7-3|NA
TGTGCCAGCAGCTCCGGGACACCACAATCAATCAAGTACCAAGAGACCCAGTACTTC
CASSSGTPQSIKYQETQYF
>NA|TRBJ2-6|TRBV9|TRBD1
TGTGCCAGCAGCGCTGACAGGGTAGGAGTGTCCAACGTCCTGACTTTC
CASSADRVGVSNVLTF
>NA|TRBJ2-4|TRBV4-3|TRBD1
TGCGCCAGCAGCCAAGTTCCAGGGGGAAACATTCAGTACTTC
CASSQVPGGNIQYF
>NA|TRBJ1-2|TRBV13|NA
TGTGCCAGCAGCCTCGACTCCGATAGAGACTATGGCTACACCTTC
CASSLDSDRDYGYTF
>NA|TRBJ1-2|TRBV28|NA
TGTGCCAGCAGACAATGGTGGGGTGAACTAGATGGCTACACCTTC
CASRQWWGELDGYTF
>NA|TRBJ2-5|TRBV9|NA
TGTGCCAGCAGCGTTCAGGCAGGTCAAGAGACCCAGTACTTC
CASSVQAGQETQYF
>NA|TRBJ2-5|TRBV7-2|TRBD2
TGTGCCAGCAGCCTCGGGGTAGCGGGGAGGGGAGAGACCCAGTACTTC
CASSLGVAGRGETQYF
>once|TRBJ2-7|TRBV27|TRBD1
TGTGCCAGCAGTCGGGACAGGGCTAACGAGCAGTACTTC
CASSRDRANEQYF
>once|TRBJ1-3|TRBV25-1|NA
TGTGCCAGCAGTGAGAGTCAGGTATCTGGAAACACCATATATTTT
CASSESQVSGNTIYF
>NA|TRBJ1-5|TRBV2|TRBD1
TGTGCCAGCAGGGGGGGGGACAGGGGGTTGGGCAATCAGCCCCAGCATTTT
CASRGGDRGLGNQPQHF
>once|TRBJ1-2|TRBV7-2|NA
TGTGCCAGCAGCTTATCAAGCCCCTATGGCTACACCTTC
CASSLSSPYGYTF
>NA|TRBJ2-1|TRBV28|NA
TGTGCCAGCAGTTTTAGCAATGAGCAGTTCTTC
CASSFSNEQFF
>NA|TRBJ1-5|TRBV7-9|NA
TGTGCCAGCAGCTTACCAGGGTTCAATCAGCCCCAGCATTTT
CASSLPGFNQPQHF
>NA|TRBJ1-2|TRBV5-1|NA
TGCGCTAAGCAAGGGGTGTGCGGCTACACCTTC
CAKQGVCGYTF
>once|TRBJ1-4|TRBV29-1|NA
TGCAGCGTTCTCCTGACAGGACGTTTTGAAAAACTGTTTTTT
CSVLLTGRFEKLFF
>NA|TRBJ1-2|TRBV29-1|NA
TGCAGCGTTGGGCAAAACATCTATGGCTACACCTTC
CSVGQNIYGYTF
>NA|TRBJ2-7|TRBV5-6|TRBD1
TGTGCCAGCTCGGACAGGGTCGGGTACGAGCAGTACTTC
CASSDRVGYEQYF
>few|TRBJ2-4|TRBV19|TRBD1
TGTGCCAGTAGTCCTCCGGGACAGATAGCCAAAAACATTCAGTACTTC
CASSPPGQIAKNIQYF
>NA|TRBJ2-7|TRBV7-2|TRBD2
TGTGCCAGCAGCGACGGGACTAGCGGGAATGACGAGCAGTACTTC
CASSDGTSGNDEQYF
>NA|TRBJ2-3|TRBV5-6|NA
TGTGCCAGCAGCTTACGTAGCGGAGGCACAGATACGCAGTATTTT
CASSLRSGGTDTQYF
>NA|TRBJ1-3|TRBV9|NA
TGTGCCAGCAGCGTAGATTTCAACTCTGGAAACACCATATATTTT
CASSVDFNSGNTIYF